This T cell receptor beta chain was recorded in a study of T cells in Graves' hyperthyroidism and ophthalmopathy. Trimming pared 0 bases from V and 0 bases from J, leaving 7 bases between. This CDR3 is 15 amino acids long. Looked up from germline, CDR1 is WNHNN and CDR2 is SYGVQD (reference sequence). Study results and limitations: The model predicted ophthalmopathy a median approximately seven months before onset.

It was considered stable Graves' hyperthyroidism when ophthalmopathy did not progress within 18 months. In patients aged 18 to 65, hyperthyroidism was newly diagnosed, with duration under 2 months. This clonotype was observed a few times. What it recognizes is unknown. Researchers amplified the TCR beta CDR3 regions from RNA transcripts. Using the HTBI primer set, a first-round RT-PCR was run on the TCR CDR3. TCRdb called the multiplex PCR reads again in MiXCR, with one record for every CDR3 protein. The sample lists fewer than 850,000 distinct CDR3 sequences, roughly 17% seen once, with roughly a sixth in the top ten.

The V call is TRBV10-1, the J call TRBJ2-3; D not certain. Sequencing was performed on blood. The clonotype originates from a man aged 50 or older with Graves' hyperthyroidism. Here the CDR3 DNA reads TGCGCCAGCAGTGAGTCTGGGGTTAGCACAGATACGCAGTATTTT. Translated, it gives CASSESGVSTDTQYF.